These 23 T cell receptor beta chains came from one sample sequenced in a study of tumor-infiltrating lymphocytes in localized non-small cell lung cancer (dated by TCRdb to the early 2020s). The library was prepared using the immunoSEQ multiplex PCR assay. TCRdb's version of the immuneACCESS table is confined to in-frame rearrangements and falls short of the full clone set. An unresolved V gene accounts for under half of the shortfall where checked; the remainder is of unknown origin. The sample has about 16,000 clones on record, less than 85% of them singletons. About 6.4% of the sample is taken by the ten largest. Specimen: lung tumor tissue. The receptors derive from a human donor with non-small cell lung cancer.

J is TRBJ2-3 and V is TRBV10-3; D gene ambiguous. The CDR3 extends over 12 amino acids. CDR1 ENHRY and CDR2 SYGVKD come from the germline V gene. V was shortened by 2 bases and J by 4 bases, with 4 bases between the two germline ends. This chain's CDR3 is CAISESADTQYF. CDR3 in DNA: TGTGCCATCAGTGAGAGCGCAGATACGCAGTATTTT.

The chain has TRBV9 and TRBJ2-7, with a possible D match to TRBD1 (6 bases). With 0 bases removed from V and 1 base from J, the gap between germline ends came to 11 bases. The CDR3 is 15 residues long. Germline V gene sequence: CDR1 SGDLS, CDR2 YYNGEE. The CDR3 region has the DNA TGTGCCAGCAGCGTAGGGGACAACCCATCCTACGAGCAGTACTTC. Amino acid sequence: CASSVGDNPSYEQYF.

The chain couples TRBV5-1 to TRBJ1-2, with 9 bases aligning to TRBD1. The germline gives CDR1 SGHRS, CDR2 YFSETQ. V dropped 4 bases and J dropped 5; count of bases not matched to a gene: 6. CDR3 length: 14 amino acids. The CDR3 DNA is TGCGCCAGCAGCGTCGCCGGGACAGGGTATGGCTACACCTTC. The encoded protein is CASSVAGTGYGYTF.

This sequence joins TRBV28 and TRBJ2-3; either TRBD1 or TRBD2 may fit D (5 bases each). CDR3 length: 12 amino acids. V was shortened by 2 bases and J by 9 bases, with 9 bases between the two germline ends. Germline V gene lookup returns CDR1 MDHEN and CDR2 SYDVKM. CDR3 residues: CASSLGRDTQYF. CDR3 DNA sequence: TGTGCCAGCAGTTTAGGCCGGGACACGCAGTATTTT.

CDR3 in amino acids: CASSPPSGRPGPGGVNTEAFF. In nucleotides, the CDR3 is TGTGCCAGCTCACCACCCTCAGGTCGACCGGGCCCCGGAGGAGTGAACACTGAAGCTTTCTTT. This sequence joins TRBV18 and TRBJ1-1; D is unresolved. V was cut by 0 bases and J by 0 bases, with 26 bases left in between. This CDR3 is 21 amino acids long. Per the germline V gene, CDR1 is KGHSH and CDR2 is LQKENI.

This clone was seen only a few times. A much larger clone sits a single nucleotide away, making a read error possible. Other nucleotide sequences in the sample specify the same CDR3. The chain couples TRBV7-8 to TRBJ1-2, with unresolved D. CDR1 SGHVS and CDR2 FQNEAQ come from the germline V gene. This CDR3 contains 13 residues. Between the trimmed V and J ends, which lost 1 base and 3 bases, there was a span of 6 bases. In nucleotides, the CDR3 is TGTGCCAGCAGCTTAGTCCGGGACTATGGCTACACCTTC. Translated: CASSLVRDYGYTF. Looking up the rest from reference TRBV7-8 and TRBJ1-2 gives the full variable domain: GAGVSQSPRYKVAKRGQDVALRCDPISGHVSLFWYQQALGQGPEFLTYFQNEAQLDKSGLPSDRFFAERPEGSVSTLKIQRTQQEDSAVYLCASSLVRDYGYTFGSGTRLTVV.

In this sample, this clone turned up a few times. V is TRBV6-1 and J is TRBJ1-1; maybe TRBD1 (5 bases). Deletions cut 7 bases from V and 10 bases from J, with 19 bases between. This CDR3 contains 13 residues. In germline, CDR1 is MNHNS, CDR2 SASEGT. CDR3: CASTKGETPGAFF. The CDR3, as DNA: TGTGCCAGCACCAAAGGGGAAACCCCGGGAGCTTTCTTT.

The table lists this clone with a few counts. The chain recombines TRBV29-1 with TRBJ1-2, with TRBD1 as a possible D gene (5 bases). CDR3 length equals 13 residues. V was trimmed by 6 bases and J by 4 bases, leaving 15 bases between them. Germline CDR1 reads SQVTM; CDR2 reads ANQGSEA. The CDR3 loop is CSVLPFGGYGYTF. CDR3 nucleotides: TGCAGCGTCCTCCCTTTTGGGGGCTATGGCTACACCTTC. Combining the CDR3 with reference TRBV29-1 and TRBJ1-2 gives the whole variable domain SAVISQKPSRDICQRGTSLTIQCQVDSQVTMMFWYRQQPGQSLTLIATANQGSEATYESGFVIDKFPISRPNLTFSTLTVSNMSPEDSSIYLCSVLPFGGYGYTFGSGTRLTVV.

This chain uses TRBV27 with TRBJ2-1; TRBD2 aligns across 9 bases. V shed 5 bases and J 0 bases; nucleotides not matched to a gene: 5. Germline V gene sequence: CDR1 MNHEY, CDR2 SMNVEV (reference sequence). The CDR3 consists of 16 residues. CDR3 coding DNA: TGTGCCAGCAGTGCCTTTAGCGGGAGCTCCTACAATGAGCAGTTCTTC. The encoded protein is CASSAFSGSSYNEQFF.

The rearrangement links TRBV11-2 to TRBJ1-4; D is uncertain. Germline lookup yields CDR1 SGHAT and CDR2 FQNNGV. This CDR3 has 16 amino acids. The V gene lost 6 bases and the J gene lost 8 bases, with 22 bases spanning the gap. This CDR3 reads CASREGGYYLYEKLFF. The CDR3 DNA sequence: TGTGCCAGCAGGGAGGGCGGGTATTATCTCTACGAAAAACTGTTTTTT. Combining the CDR3 with reference TRBV11-2 and TRBJ1-4 gives the whole variable domain EAGVAQSPRYKIIEKRQSVAFWCNPISGHATLYWYQQILGQGPKLLIQFQNNGVVDDSQLPKDRFSAERLKGVDSTLKIQPAKLEDSAVYLCASREGGYYLYEKLFFGSGTQLSVL.

This chain uses TRBV2 with TRBJ1-1; 10 bases fit TRBD1. There are 14 residues in the CDR3. The ends lost 7 bases at V and 10 bases at J; junction bases unmatched: 12. Per the germline V gene, CDR1 is SNHLY and CDR2 is FYNNEI. Here the CDR3 DNA reads TGTGCCAGCATCGGACCGTGGGACAGGGGTGCAGCTTTCTTT. As protein: CASIGPWDRGAAFF.

This clone was seen a single time. The chain is built from TRBV27 and TRBJ1-1, with a weak D call TRBD1 (5 bases). Germline V CDR1 and CDR2: MNHEY, SMNVEV (reference sequence). The CDR3 is made up of 14 amino acids. Trimming took 7 bases from V and 5 from J, leaving 17 bases between them. CDR3 sequence reads: CASNEGMGGTEAFF. In nucleotides, the CDR3 is TGTGCCAGCAACGAGGGAATGGGGGGAACTGAAGCTTTCTTT.

This sequence joins TRBV6-1 and TRBJ2-5, with TRBD2 as a possible D gene (7 bases). From germline, CDR1 is MNHNS and CDR2 SASEGT. The CDR3 consists of 17 residues. Deletions cut 1 base from V and 0 bases from J, with 15 bases between. The CDR3 loop reads CASSEEARGGYQETQYF. CDR3 nucleotide sequence: TGTGCCAGCAGTGAAGAGGCGAGGGGGGGGTACCAAGAGACCCAGTACTTC.

The sample holds a few counts of this clone. The chain carries TRBV30 and TRBJ2-5; 16 bases line up with TRBD2. The CDR3 is made up of 17 amino acids. The junction had 5 bases not matched to a gene; V was cut back by 0 bases and J by 4 bases. CDR1 and CDR2 (germline): GTSNPN, SVGIG (reference sequence). The CDR3 nucleotides read TGTGCCTGGAGTGTACGGGGACTAGCGGGAGGGGGAGAGACCCAGTACTTC. Its protein is CAWSVRGLAGGGETQYF. The variable domain in full, with the rest retrieved from reference TRBV30 and TRBJ2-5, is SQTIHQWPATLVQPVGSPLSLECTVEGTSNPNLYWYRQAAGRGLQLLFYSVGIGQISSEVPQNLSASRPQDRQFILSSKKLLLSDSGFYLCAWSVRGLAGGGETQYFGPGTRLLVL.

The chain uses TRBV28 and TRBJ1-2, with TRBD1 as a possible D gene (5 bases). V lost 2 bases and J 2 bases, leaving 6 bases between the germline ends. CDR3 size: 13 residues. Germline V lookup: CDR1 MDHEN, CDR2 SYDVKM. The CDR3, as DNA: TGTGCCAGCAGTTTAAGGGACAACTATGGCTACACCTTC. It translates to CASSLRDNYGYTF.

This clone came up a few times. This chain joins TRBV6-4 and TRBJ2-1, with unresolved D. Deletions cut 0 bases from V and 2 bases from J, with 8 bases between. This CDR3 is 15 amino acids long. In germline, CDR1 is MRHNA, CDR2 SNTAGT. The CDR3 DNA is TGTGCCAGCAGTGACTCGGGCGGAGCCTACAATGAGCAGTTCTTC. Translated, it gives CASSDSGGAYNEQFF.

This sequence joins TRBV27 and TRBJ2-7, with D uncertain. The CDR3 consists of 13 residues. Per germline, CDR1 MNHEY and CDR2 SMNVEV (reference sequence). The V gene lost 2 bases and the J gene lost 2 bases, with 7 bases spanning the gap. CDR3 in DNA: TGTGCCAGCAGTTTAGACCTAACCTACGAGCAGTACTTC. Its translation is CASSLDLTYEQYF.

In this sample, this clone turned up a few times. This sequence joins TRBV27 and TRBJ2-3, with 9 nucleotides matching TRBD1. Trimming at V came to 8 bases and at J to 3 bases, leaving 9 bases not matched to a gene. Germline CDR1 MNHEY, CDR2 SMNVEV (reference sequence). The CDR3 covers 15 residues. This CDR3 reads CASLWGQGRTDTQYF. CDR3 DNA sequence: TGTGCCAGCTTGTGGGGACAGGGAAGGACAGATACGCAGTATTTT.

V gene TRBV29-1 combines with J gene TRBJ1-2; TRBD1 matches at 7 bases. The J segment lost 4 bases and the V segment lost 7 bases, leaving 9 bases of the junction unmatched. Per the germline V gene, CDR1 is SQVTM and CDR2 is ANQGSEA. The CDR3 has 13 amino acids. The CDR3 nucleotides read TGCAGCGCCCGACAGGGTGGACGCTATGGCTACACCTTC. The encoded protein is CSARQGGRYGYTF.

CDR3 coding DNA: TGTGCCAGCAGCGTAGCTGGACTAGCGGGAGGTGGAAATGAGCAGTTCTTC. Its translation: CASSVAGLAGGGNEQFF. The V and J genes are TRBV9 and TRBJ2-1; 14 positions match TRBD2. J gave up 7 bases and V 0 bases, and 6 bases lay outside the gene matches. Germline CDR1 is SGDLS and CDR2 is YYNGEE. The CDR3 length is 17 residues.

This chain joins TRBV2 and TRBJ2-1, with 11 bases identical to TRBD1. From germline, CDR1 is SNHLY and CDR2 FYNNEI. The V segment lost 3 bases and the J segment 12 bases; nucleotides outside the gene matches: 7. The CDR3 is 14 residues long. For the CDR3, the DNA is TGTGCCAGCAGTGAGGGACAGGGGGTTGGAAGGCAGTTCTTC. Amino acid sequence: CASSEGQGVGRQFF.

This clone was detected a few times. DNA for the CDR3: TGTGCCTGGAGTCTTCACACGGGACAGGGGAGGAATGAGCAGTTCTTC. This gives the protein CAWSLHTGQGRNEQFF. The chain employs TRBV30 and TRBJ2-1; TRBD1 agrees at 10 bases. V lost 2 bases to trimming and J lost 7 bases; unmatched junction nucleotides: 11. Looked up from germline, CDR1 is GTSNPN and CDR2 is SVGIG (reference sequence). This CDR3 spans 16 amino acids.

The rearrangement links TRBV19 to TRBJ2-7; 7 bases are a match to TRBD2. Germline V gives CDR1 LNHDA, CDR2 SQIVND (reference sequence). This CDR3 spans 13 amino acids. V shed 4 bases and J 6 bases; nucleotides not matched to a gene: 6. The CDR3 here is CASSTLGGIEQYF. The DNA for the CDR3 is TGTGCCAGTAGTACTCTCGGGGGGATCGAGCAGTACTTC.